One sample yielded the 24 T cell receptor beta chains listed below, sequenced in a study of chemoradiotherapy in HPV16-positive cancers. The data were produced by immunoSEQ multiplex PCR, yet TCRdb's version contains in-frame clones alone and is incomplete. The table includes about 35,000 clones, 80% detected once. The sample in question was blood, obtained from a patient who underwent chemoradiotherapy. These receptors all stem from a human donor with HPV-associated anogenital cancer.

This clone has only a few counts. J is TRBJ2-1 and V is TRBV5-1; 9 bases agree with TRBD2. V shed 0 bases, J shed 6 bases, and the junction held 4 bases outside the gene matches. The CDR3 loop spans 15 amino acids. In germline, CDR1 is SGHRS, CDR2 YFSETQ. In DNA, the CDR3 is TGCGCCAGCAGCTTGGATGGCGGGGGGGCCAATGAGCAGTTCTTC. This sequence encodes CASSLDGGGANEQFF. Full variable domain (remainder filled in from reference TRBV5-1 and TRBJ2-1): KAGVTQTPRYLIKTRGQQVTLSCSPISGHRSVSWYQQTPGQGLQFLFEYFSETQRNKGNFPGRFSGRQFSNSRSEMNVSTLELGDSALYLCASSLDGGGANEQFFGPGTRLTVL.

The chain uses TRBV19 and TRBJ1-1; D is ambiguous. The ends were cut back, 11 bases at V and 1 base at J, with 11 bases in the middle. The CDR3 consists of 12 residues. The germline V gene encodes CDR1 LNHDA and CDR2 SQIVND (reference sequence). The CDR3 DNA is TGTGCCGGCCTTGATCGGAACACTGAAGCTTTCTTT. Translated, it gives CAGLDRNTEAFF.

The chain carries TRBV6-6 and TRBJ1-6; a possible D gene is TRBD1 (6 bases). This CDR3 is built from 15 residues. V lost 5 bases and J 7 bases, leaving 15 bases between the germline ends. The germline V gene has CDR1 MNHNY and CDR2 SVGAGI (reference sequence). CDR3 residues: CASSPGQLGNSPLHF. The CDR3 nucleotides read TGTGCCAGCAGTCCTGGACAGCTCGGGAATTCACCCCTCCACTTT.

The CDR3 bases are TGCGCCAGCAGCCCCGGGGGAGGGGAGATGAACACTGAAGCTTTCTTT. This sequence encodes CASSPGGGEMNTEAFF. J is TRBJ1-1 and V is TRBV5-1, with D tentatively TRBD1 (5 bases). This CDR3 contains 16 residues. In germline, CDR1 is SGHRS, CDR2 YFSETQ. V was trimmed by 4 bases and J by 0 bases, leaving 16 bases between them.

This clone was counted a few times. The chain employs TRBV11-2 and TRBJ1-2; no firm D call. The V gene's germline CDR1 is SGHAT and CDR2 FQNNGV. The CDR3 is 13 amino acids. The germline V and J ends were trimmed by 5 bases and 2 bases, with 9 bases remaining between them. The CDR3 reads CASSRDGNYGYTF. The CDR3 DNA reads TGTGCCAGCAGCCGAGACGGGAACTATGGCTACACCTTC.

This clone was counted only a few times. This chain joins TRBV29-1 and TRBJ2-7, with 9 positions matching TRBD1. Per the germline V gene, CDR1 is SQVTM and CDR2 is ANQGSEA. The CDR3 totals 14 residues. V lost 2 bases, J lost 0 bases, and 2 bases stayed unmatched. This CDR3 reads CSVEIQGASYEQYF. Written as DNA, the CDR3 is TGCAGCGTTGAAATACAGGGGGCCTCCTACGAGCAGTACTTC.

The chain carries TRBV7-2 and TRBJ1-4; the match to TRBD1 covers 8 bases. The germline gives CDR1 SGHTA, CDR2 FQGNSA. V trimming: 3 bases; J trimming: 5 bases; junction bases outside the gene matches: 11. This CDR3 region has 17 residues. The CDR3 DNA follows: TGTGCCAGCAGCTTCTACAAAACTGGGACAGGCAATGAAAAACTGTTTTTT. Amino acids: CASSFYKTGTGNEKLFF.

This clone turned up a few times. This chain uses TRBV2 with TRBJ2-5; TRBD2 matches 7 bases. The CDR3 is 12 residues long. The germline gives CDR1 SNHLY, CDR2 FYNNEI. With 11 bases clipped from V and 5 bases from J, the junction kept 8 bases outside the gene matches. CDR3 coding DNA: TGTGCCGGGAGGACTAGTGTGGAGACCCAGTACTTC. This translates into CAGRTSVETQYF.

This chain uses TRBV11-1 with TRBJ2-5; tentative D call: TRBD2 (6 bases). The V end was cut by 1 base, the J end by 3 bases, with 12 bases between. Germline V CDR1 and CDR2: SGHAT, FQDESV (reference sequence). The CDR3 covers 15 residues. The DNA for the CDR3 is TGTGCCAGCAGCTTAGGGGCTGGCGGGGAAGAGACCCAGTACTTC. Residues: CASSLGAGGEETQYF.

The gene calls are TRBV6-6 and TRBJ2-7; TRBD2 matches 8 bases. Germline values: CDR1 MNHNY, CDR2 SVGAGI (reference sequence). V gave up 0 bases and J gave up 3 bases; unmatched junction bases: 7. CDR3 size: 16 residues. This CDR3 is CASSYSSGSTYYEQYF. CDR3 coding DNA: TGTGCCAGCAGTTACTCGAGCGGGAGTACATACTACGAGCAGTACTTC.

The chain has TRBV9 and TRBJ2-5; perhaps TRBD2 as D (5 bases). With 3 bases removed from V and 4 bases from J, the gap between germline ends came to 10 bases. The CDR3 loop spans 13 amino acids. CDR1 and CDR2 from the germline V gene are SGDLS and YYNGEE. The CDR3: CASSAEGRETQYF. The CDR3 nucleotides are TGTGCCAGCAGCGCCGAGGGTCGAGAGACCCAGTACTTC.

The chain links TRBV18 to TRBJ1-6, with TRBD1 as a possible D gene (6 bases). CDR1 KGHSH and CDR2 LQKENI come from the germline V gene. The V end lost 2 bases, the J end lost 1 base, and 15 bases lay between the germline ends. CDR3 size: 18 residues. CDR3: CASSPIARGASYNSPLHF. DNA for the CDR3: TGTGCCAGCTCACCAATCGCAAGGGGGGCATCCTATAATTCACCCCTCCACTTT.

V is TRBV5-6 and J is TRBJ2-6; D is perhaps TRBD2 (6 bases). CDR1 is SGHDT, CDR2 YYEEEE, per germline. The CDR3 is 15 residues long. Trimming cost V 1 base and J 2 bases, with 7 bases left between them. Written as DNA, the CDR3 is TGTGCCAGCAGCTTGCCGGGGGCTGGGGCCAACGTCCTGACTTTC. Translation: CASSLPGAGANVLTF.

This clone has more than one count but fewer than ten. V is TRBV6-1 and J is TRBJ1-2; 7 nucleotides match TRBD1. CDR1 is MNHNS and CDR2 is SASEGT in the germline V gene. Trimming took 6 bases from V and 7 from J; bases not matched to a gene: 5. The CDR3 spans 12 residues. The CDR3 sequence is CASSGDRVGYTF. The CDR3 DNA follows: TGTGCCAGCAGCGGAGACAGGGTTGGCTACACCTTC.

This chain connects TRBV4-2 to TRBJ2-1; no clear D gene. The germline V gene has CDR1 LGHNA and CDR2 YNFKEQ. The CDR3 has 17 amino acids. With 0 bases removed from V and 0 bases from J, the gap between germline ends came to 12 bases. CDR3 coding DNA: TGTGCCAGCAGCCAAGATCTCCAGGCGAGCTCCTACAATGAGCAGTTCTTC. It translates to CASSQDLQASSYNEQFF.

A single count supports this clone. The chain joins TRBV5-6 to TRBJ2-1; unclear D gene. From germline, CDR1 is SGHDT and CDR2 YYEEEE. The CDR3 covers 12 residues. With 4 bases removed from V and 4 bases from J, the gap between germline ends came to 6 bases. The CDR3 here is CASSQVYNEQFF. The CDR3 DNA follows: TGTGCCAGCAGCCAAGTATACAATGAGCAGTTCTTC.

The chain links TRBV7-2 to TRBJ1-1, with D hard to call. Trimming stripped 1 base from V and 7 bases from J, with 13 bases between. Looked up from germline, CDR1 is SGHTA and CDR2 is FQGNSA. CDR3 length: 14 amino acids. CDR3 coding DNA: TGTGCCAGCAGCTTAGATTATTGGGCAGTTGAAGCTTTCTTT. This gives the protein CASSLDYWAVEAFF. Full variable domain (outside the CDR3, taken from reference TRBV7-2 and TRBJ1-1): GAGVSQSPSNKVTEKGKDVELRCDPISGHTALYWYRQSLGQGLEFLIYFQGNSAPDKSGLPSDRFSAERTGGSVSTLTIQRTQQEDSAVYLCASSLDYWAVEAFFGQGTRLTVV.

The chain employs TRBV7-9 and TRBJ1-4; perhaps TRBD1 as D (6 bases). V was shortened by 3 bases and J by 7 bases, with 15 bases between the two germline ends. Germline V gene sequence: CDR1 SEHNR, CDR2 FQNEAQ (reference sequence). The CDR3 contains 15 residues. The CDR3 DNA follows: TGTGCCAGCAGCTTCGGGGGGCCCCGCGGTGAAAAACTGTTTTTT. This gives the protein CASSFGGPRGEKLFF.

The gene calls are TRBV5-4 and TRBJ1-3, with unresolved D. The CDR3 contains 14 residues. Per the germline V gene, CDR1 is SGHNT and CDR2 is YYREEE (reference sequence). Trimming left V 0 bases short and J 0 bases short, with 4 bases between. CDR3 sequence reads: CASSLGDSGNTIYF. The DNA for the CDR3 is TGTGCCAGCAGCTTGGGGGACTCTGGAAACACCATATATTTT.

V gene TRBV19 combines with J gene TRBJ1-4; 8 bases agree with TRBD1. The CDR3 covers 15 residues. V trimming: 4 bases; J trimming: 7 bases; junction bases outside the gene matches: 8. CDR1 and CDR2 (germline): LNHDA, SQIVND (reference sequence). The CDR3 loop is CASSSSGGIGEKLFF. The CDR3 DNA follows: TGTGCCAGTAGTAGTTCAGGGGGCATCGGTGAAAAACTGTTTTTT.

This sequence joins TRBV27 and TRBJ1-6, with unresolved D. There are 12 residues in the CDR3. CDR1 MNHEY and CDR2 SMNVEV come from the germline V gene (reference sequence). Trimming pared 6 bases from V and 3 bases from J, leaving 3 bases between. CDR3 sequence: CASRLYNSPLHF. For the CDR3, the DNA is TGTGCCAGCAGGCTCTATAATTCACCCCTCCACTTT.

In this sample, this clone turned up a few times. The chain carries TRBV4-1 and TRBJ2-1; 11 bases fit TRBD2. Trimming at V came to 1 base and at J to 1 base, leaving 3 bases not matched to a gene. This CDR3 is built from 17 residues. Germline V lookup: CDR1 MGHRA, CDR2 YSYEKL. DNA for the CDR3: TGCGCCAGCAGCCAAGGTAGCGGGGGGGCATCCTACAATGAGCAGTTCTTC. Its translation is CASSQGSGGASYNEQFF.

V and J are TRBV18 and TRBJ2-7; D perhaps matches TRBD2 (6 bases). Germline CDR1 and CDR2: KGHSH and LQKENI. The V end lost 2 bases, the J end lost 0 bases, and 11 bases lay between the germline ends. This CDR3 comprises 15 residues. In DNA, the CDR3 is TGTGCCAGCTCACCAGACTCGGGGGTCTCCTACGAGCAGTACTTC. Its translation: CASSPDSGVSYEQYF.

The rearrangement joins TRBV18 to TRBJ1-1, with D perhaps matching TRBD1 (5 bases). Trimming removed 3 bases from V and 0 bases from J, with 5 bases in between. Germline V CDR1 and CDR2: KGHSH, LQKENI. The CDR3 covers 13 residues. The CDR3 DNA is TGTGCCAGCTCACCGACAGTGAACACTGAAGCTTTCTTT. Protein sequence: CASSPTVNTEAFF.